The sample holds one count of the clone carrying this TCR beta chain. CDR1 KGHSH and CDR2 LQKENI come from the germline V gene. CDR3 length equals 13 residues. V lost 0 bases, J lost 9 bases, and 8 bases lay in between. This specimen belongs to a study of control samples from healthy donors and cancer patients. Clones were read by immunoSEQ multiplex PCR, and TCRdb kept only the in-frame ones, dropping some. The data contain more than 50,000 clones, approximately 95% of them seen just once; the ten biggest clones take up about 1.1%. Material for sequencing was blood. This sequence originates from a woman between 18 and 29 years old in good health. The V gene is TRBV18, the J gene TRBJ1-4; no clear D gene. The CDR3 loop reads CASSPPTSQKLFF. The CDR3 DNA follows: TGTGCCAGCTCACCACCGACATCCCAAAAACTGTTTTTT.